The 32 T cell receptor beta chains listed next were all sequenced from one sample in a study of long-term antiretroviral therapy in people with HIV. Version v3.0 of the immunoSEQ assay was performed at survey level. Using immunoSEQ multiplex PCR, the repertoire was profiled, and TCRdb retains in-frame clones only, with some absent. The sample consists of 15,000 or so clones, 65% to 85% of them appearing once. Sequences were derived from unsorted PBMCs, sampled roughly 14 months before starting antiretroviral therapy. Receptor source: a man aged 25-40 years with HIV.

The genes are TRBV5-1 and TRBJ2-7; 11 bases agree with TRBD1. Losses at the gene ends were 4 bases for V and 7 bases for J; bases not matched to a gene: 10. CDR3 length equals 15 residues. Germline V gene lookup returns CDR1 SGHRS and CDR2 YFSETQ. The CDR3 is CASSPRTGGANEQYF. As DNA, the CDR3 is TGCGCCAGCAGCCCAAGGACAGGGGGCGCGAATGAGCAGTACTTC.

The rearrangement joins TRBV6-5 to TRBJ1-1; D remains unclear. V lost 6 bases and J 10 bases, leaving 21 bases between the germline ends. This CDR3 comprises 14 residues. Germline CDR1 and CDR2: MNHEY and SVGAGI. CDR3 sequence: CASSRPGVLRVAFF. The CDR3 DNA reads TGTGCCAGCAGCCGACCCGGAGTCCTTAGGGTAGCTTTCTTT.

In its sample, this clone was seen a few times. This chain uses TRBV18 with TRBJ2-7; D assignment may be TRBD1 or TRBD2 (5 bases each). Trimming pared 6 bases from V and 6 bases from J, leaving 18 bases between. Germline V lookup: CDR1 KGHSH, CDR2 LQKENI. The CDR3 sequence is 14 residues long. In DNA form, the CDR3 reads TGTGCCAGCTCTCACGCCGCGCAGGGACCCGAGCAGTACTTC. It yields the protein CASSHAAQGPEQYF.

CDR3 DNA: TGTGCCAGCAGCGAACAGTTGAACACTGAAGCTTTCTTT. Translated: CASSEQLNTEAFF. The chain couples TRBV7-3 to TRBJ1-1; D remains unclear. The germline gives CDR1 SGHTA, CDR2 FQGTGA. This CDR3 comprises 13 residues. V shed 5 bases and J shed 0 bases, with 7 bases lying between them.

The V call is TRBV5-4, the J call TRBJ1-2; 8 bases align to TRBD1. The V gene end was trimmed by 0 bases and the J gene end by 8 bases; junction bases not matched to a gene: 6. Germline values: CDR1 SGHNT, CDR2 YYREEE (reference sequence). This CDR3 has 14 amino acids. CDR3 nucleotide sequence: TGTGCCAGCAGCTTGGTCCAGGGGGCAACAGGCTACACCTTC. Its translation is CASSLVQGATGYTF.

The J gene is TRBJ1-1, the V gene TRBV9; TRBD1 might be the D (6 bases). CDR3 size: 15 residues. CDR1 is SGDLS, CDR2 YYNGEE, per germline. V was trimmed by 3 bases and J by 3 bases, leaving 15 bases between them. CDR3 in DNA: TGTGCCAGCAGCGCAGACACAGGGCATGACACTGAAGCTTTCTTT. Translating gives CASSADTGHDTEAFF.

The V and J genes are TRBV12-5 and TRBJ1-1; the match to TRBD1 covers 9 bases. Losses at the gene ends were 6 bases for V and 4 bases for J; bases not matched to a gene: 3. The germline gives CDR1 LGHNT, CDR2 FRNRAP. The CDR3 contains 13 residues. The CDR3 here is CASGRQGVTEAFF. The CDR3 DNA sequence: TGTGCTAGTGGGAGACAGGGGGTCACTGAAGCTTTCTTT. Looking up the rest from reference TRBV12-5 and TRBJ1-1 gives the full variable domain: DARVTQTPRHKVTEMGQEVTMRCQPILGHNTVFWYRQTMMQGLELLAYFRNRAPLDDSGMPKDRFSAEMPDATLATLKIQPSEPRDSAVYFCASGRQGVTEAFFGQGTRLTVV.

CDR3 region: CASSLGDRGGNSNQPQHF. The CDR3 DNA follows: TGCGCCAGCAGCTTGGGTGACAGGGGTGGGAATAGCAATCAGCCCCAGCATTTT. The rearrangement links TRBV5-1 to TRBJ1-5; 8 positions agree with TRBD1. After removal of 0 bases from V and 0 bases from J, the junction contained 8 bases not matched to a gene. The germline V gene encodes CDR1 SGHRS and CDR2 YFSETQ. The CDR3 sequence is 18 residues long.

This clone has just one count. J is TRBJ1-2 and V is TRBV25-1, with D possibly matching TRBD1 (5 bases). Trimming pared 2 bases from V and 7 bases from J, leaving 11 bases between. The germline V gene encodes CDR1 MGHDK and CDR2 SYGVNS. The CDR3 has 13 residues. In nucleotides, the CDR3 is TGTGCCAGCAGTGAAGAGACAGAAAGTGGCTACACCTTC. Its protein product is CASSEETESGYTF.

The chain couples TRBV27 to TRBJ1-1; D is ambiguous. Deletions cut 3 bases from V and 7 bases from J, with 12 bases between. The CDR3 sequence is 13 residues long. The germline gives CDR1 MNHEY, CDR2 SMNVEV (reference sequence). The CDR3 region is CASSFVGSGEAFF. The CDR3 nucleotides read TGTGCCAGCAGTTTTGTGGGGTCGGGTGAAGCTTTCTTT.

The chain joins TRBV20-1 to TRBJ1-1; D is ambiguous. Trimming shortened V by 3 bases and J by 5 bases, and 7 bases separated the two germline ends. The germline CDR1 and CDR2 sequences are DFQATT and SNEGSKA (reference sequence). The CDR3 spans 11 residues. CDR3 region: CSASTDTEAFF. The CDR3 DNA reads TGCAGTGCTAGCACGGATACTGAAGCTTTCTTT.

In its sample, this clone was seen once. The CDR3 ends on some other residue instead of the conserved phenylalanine or tryptophan, so this is likely a read error. The chain recombines TRBV29-1 with TRBJ1-2, with D perhaps matching TRBD1 (5 bases). Germline CDR1 is SQVTM and CDR2 is ANQGSEA. The CDR3 contains 15 residues. The V end lost 3 bases, the J end lost 0 bases, and 14 bases lay between the germline ends. As DNA, the CDR3 is TGCAGCGTTGATACAGGTGACACCTCTAACTATGGCTACACCCTC. This encodes CSVDTGDTSNYGYTL.

The chain links TRBV12-5 to TRBJ2-3; a possible D gene is TRBD2 (5 bases). CDR3 size: 13 residues. V was cut by 0 bases and J by 4 bases, with 5 bases left in between. Germline V gene data show CDR1 as LGHNT and CDR2 as FRNRAP. The CDR3 region is CASGLVGADTQYF. The CDR3 nucleotides are TGTGCTAGTGGTTTGGTCGGGGCAGATACGCAGTATTTT.

The chain recombines TRBV10-3 with TRBJ2-2, with D hard to call. The V end was cut by 0 bases, the J end by 4 bases, with 9 bases between. The CDR3 is made up of 15 amino acids. Germline V gene sequence: CDR1 ENHRY, CDR2 SYGVKD. This chain's CDR3 is CAISESTPATGELFF. CDR3 in DNA: TGTGCCATCAGTGAGTCTACCCCGGCCACCGGGGAGCTGTTTTTT.

This CDR3 reads CASSLASGAGGRNEQFF. CDR3 coding DNA: TGCGCCAGCAGCTTGGCCTCGGGTGCGGGAGGAAGAAATGAGCAGTTCTTC. The chain is built from TRBV5-1 and TRBJ2-1, with TRBD2 identical over 8 bases. This CDR3 has 17 amino acids. With 0 bases clipped from V and 7 bases from J, the junction kept 12 bases outside the gene matches. Germline V gene lookup returns CDR1 SGHRS and CDR2 YFSETQ. The full variable domain, completed using reference TRBV5-1 and TRBJ2-1, is KAGVTQTPRYLIKTRGQQVTLSCSPISGHRSVSWYQQTPGQGLQFLFEYFSETQRNKGNFPGRFSGRQFSNSRSEMNVSTLELGDSALYLCASSLASGAGGRNEQFFGPGTRLTVL.

V is TRBV28 and J is TRBJ2-2, with 9 bases fitting TRBD1. This CDR3 is 17 amino acids long. J was trimmed by 3 bases and V by 3 bases; bases with no gene match: 8. Germline V gene lookup returns CDR1 MDHEN and CDR2 SYDVKM. The CDR3 bases are TGTGCCAGCAGTTTGGCCCGGGACAGGGATTACACCGGGGAGCTGTTTTTT. This gives the protein CASSLARDRDYTGELFF.

This chain joins TRBV5-1 and TRBJ2-1, with 10 bases lining up with TRBD1. The CDR3 length is 16 residues. V shed 5 bases and J 5 bases; nucleotides not matched to a gene: 10. Germline V gene data show CDR1 as SGHRS and CDR2 as YFSETQ. The DNA for the CDR3 is TGCGCCAGCAGGGCGACCGGGACAGGGGTTGACAATGAGCAGTTCTTC. Protein product: CASRATGTGVDNEQFF.

This chain uses TRBV27 with TRBJ2-7; 11 positions agree with TRBD1. Germline CDR1 MNHEY, CDR2 SMNVEV (reference sequence). V lost 3 bases, J lost 2 bases, and 3 bases stayed unmatched. The CDR3 runs to 15 residues. CDR3 sequence: CASSFGTGGAYEQYF. The CDR3 nucleotides read TGTGCCAGCAGTTTCGGGACAGGGGGGGCCTACGAGCAGTACTTC.

The chain uses TRBV19 and TRBJ2-7; D gene unclear. This CDR3 is 14 amino acids long. Germline CDR1 is LNHDA and CDR2 is SQIVND (reference sequence). Trimming left V 5 bases short and J 6 bases short, with 17 bases between. CDR3 protein: CASSPLGDLSEQYF. CDR3 nucleotides: TGTGCCAGTAGTCCCCTCGGTGACTTGAGCGAGCAGTACTTC.

This sequence joins TRBV5-4 and TRBJ2-2, with TRBD1 matching 7 bases. V shed 3 bases, J shed 4 bases, and the junction held 6 bases outside the gene matches. Germline assignment: CDR1 SGHNT and CDR2 YYREEE (reference sequence). This CDR3 has 15 residues. This chain's CDR3 is CASSYSTGPTGELFF. DNA for the CDR3: TGTGCCAGCAGCTACTCGACAGGGCCCACCGGGGAGCTGTTTTTT. Based on the CDR3 plus reference TRBV5-4 and TRBJ2-2, the full variable domain is ETGVTQSPTHLIKTRGQQVTLRCSSQSGHNTVSWYQQALGQGPQFIFQYYREEENGRGNFPPRFSGLQFPNYSSELNVNALELDDSALYLCASSYSTGPTGELFFGEGSRLTVL.

The V call is TRBV7-8, the J call TRBJ2-3; tentative D call: TRBD2 (5 bases). Per germline, CDR1 SGHVS and CDR2 FQNEAQ. V lost 6 bases and J lost 6, with 13 bases in between. CDR3 length: 13 residues. The CDR3 is CASSRGIADTQYF. CDR3 sequence (DNA): TGTGCCAGCAGTAGAGGGATAGCGGATACGCAGTATTTT.

The chain recombines TRBV6-1 with TRBJ1-3; no clear D. Trimming stripped 3 bases from V and 0 bases from J, with 12 bases between. There are 16 residues in the CDR3. Germline CDR1 reads MNHNS; CDR2 reads SASEGT. DNA of the CDR3: TGTGCCAGCAGTGACGCCACAGTCTACTCTGGAAACACCATATATTTT. It encodes CASSDATVYSGNTIYF.

This chain uses TRBV20-1 with TRBJ2-7; D unresolved. This CDR3 contains 11 residues. CDR1 is DFQATT and CDR2 is SNEGSKA in the germline V gene (reference sequence). V gave up 1 base and J gave up 5 bases, with 6 bases separating them. CDR3 nucleotides: TGCAGTGCTAGAGGTCGGGACGAGCAGTACTTC. This codes for CSARGRDEQYF.

V usage is TRBV28 and J usage is TRBJ2-7; 10 nucleotides match TRBD2. After removal of 5 bases from V and 1 base from J, the junction contained 5 bases not matched to a gene. Looked up from germline, CDR1 is MDHEN and CDR2 is SYDVKM. The CDR3 spans 15 residues. The CDR3 DNA sequence: TGTGCCAGCAGTCCCCCGACTAGCGGGTCCTACGAGCAGTACTTC. This sequence encodes CASSPPTSGSYEQYF.

CDR3 loop: CASSSHGSTDTQYF. The CDR3 bases are TGTGCCAGCAGTTCCCACGGGAGCACAGATACGCAGTATTTT. The chain is built from TRBV11-2 and TRBJ2-3; D remains unclear. CDR1 SGHAT and CDR2 FQNNGV come from the germline V gene. CDR3 length: 14 residues. The V gene lost 6 bases and the J gene lost 0 bases, with 10 bases spanning the gap.

CDR3 DNA: TGCGCCAGCAGTGAGAGTACCGGGACAGGAGACAATGAGCAGTTCTTC. It encodes CASSESTGTGDNEQFF. This rearrangement joins TRBV10-1 to TRBJ2-1; TRBD1 agrees at 8 bases. Germline CDR1 and CDR2: WNHNN and SYGVQD (reference sequence). V dropped 2 bases and J dropped 5; count of bases not matched to a gene: 8. CDR3 length equals 16 residues.

In DNA form, the CDR3 reads TGTGCCAGCAGCCAAGCGGGAGCCCTACGATGGCAGTACTTC. Residues: CASSQAGALRWQYF. The J gene is TRBJ2-7, the V gene TRBV14; D might be TRBD2 (6 bases). Germline values: CDR1 SGHDN, CDR2 FVKESK. CDR3 length equals 14 residues. V lost 1 base and J 9 bases, leaving 16 bases between the germline ends.

The chain couples TRBV9 to TRBJ2-7; 7 positions match TRBD2. Germline CDR1 and CDR2: SGDLS and YYNGEE. V lost 6 bases, J lost 4 bases, and 7 bases stayed unmatched. The CDR3 is made up of 13 amino acids. The DNA of the CDR3 is TGTGCCAGCAACCGGGGGGAGTTGTACGAGCAGTACTTC. Protein sequence: CASNRGELYEQYF.

The gene calls are TRBV7-3 and TRBJ2-1; D perhaps matches TRBD1 (6 bases). CDR3 size: 15 residues. In germline, CDR1 is SGHTA, CDR2 FQGTGA. Trimming cost V 4 bases and J 5 bases, with 15 bases left between them. The CDR3 DNA reads TGTGCCAGCAGCTGGACAGACGCTAAAAACAATGAGCAGTTCTTC. It is translated as CASSWTDAKNNEQFF.

The V gene is TRBV10-1, the J gene TRBJ2-6; no definite D call. The CDR3 sequence is 18 residues long. V was pared by 9 bases and J by 4 bases, with 25 bases between. Germline values: CDR1 WNHNN, CDR2 SYGVQD (reference sequence). CDR3: CASIGFYSWSKGANVLTF. CDR3 in DNA: TGCGCCAGTATAGGGTTTTATAGTTGGAGTAAGGGGGCCAACGTCCTGACTTTC.

The V and J genes are TRBV7-8 and TRBJ2-7; TRBD2 might be the D (5 bases). The CDR3 sequence is 11 residues long. In germline, CDR1 is SGHVS, CDR2 FQNEAQ. Trimming removed 5 bases at V and 7 bases at J, with 9 bases between. CDR3 sequence reads: CASSRTGEQYF. The CDR3 bases are TGTGCCAGCAGCCGCACGGGGGAGCAGTACTTC.

The chain recombines TRBV13 with TRBJ2-7; possible D gene TRBD2, 6 bases. The length of the CDR3 is 16 residues. With 0 bases removed from V and 0 bases from J, the gap between germline ends came to 12 bases. Germline-derived CDR1 and CDR2 are PRHDT and FYEKMQ (reference sequence). CDR3 coding DNA: TGTGCCAGCAGCTTAGGGCGGGACGGCAGCTCCTACGAGCAGTACTTC. It translates to CASSLGRDGSSYEQYF.